The 18 T cell receptor beta chains below all came from one sample that was sequenced in a study of human T cells and chemical hapten exposure. Time point given: pre-sensitization, week 0. Treatment of the sample: therapeutic diphenylcyclopropenone sensitization with weekly scalp DPC. TCRdb re-called the RACE reads through MiXCR, storing one row per CDR3 protein. The sample carries 95,000 to 100,000 distinct CDR3 sequences, roughly 10% recorded once. The sample was whole blood, taken in connection with sensitization to the hapten diphenylcyclopropenone (DPC). All receptors derive from a woman aged 60-70 years with alopecia areata. Some clones in this sample may be carry-over from other donors' samples.

Ten or more counts support this clonotype. J is TRBJ2-7 and V is TRBV6-1; D unclear. Germline V gene lookup returns CDR1 MNHNS and CDR2 SASEGT. The V and J ends lost 6 bases and 0 bases respectively, with 15 bases between them. This CDR3 has 15 amino acids. CDR3 coding DNA: TGTGCCAGCAGCCCCGGCGTTGGGTCCTCCTACGAGCAGTACTTC. Its protein is CASSPGVGSSYEQYF.

The chain is built from TRBV2 and TRBJ1-2; TRBD1 matches 7 bases. Losses at the gene ends were 10 bases for V and 7 bases for J; bases not matched to a gene: 9. The CDR3 spans 12 residues. The V gene's germline CDR1 is SNHLY and CDR2 FYNNEI. CDR3 DNA sequence: TGTGCCAACACAGGGGAAAGGCTTGGCTACACCTTC. Its protein is CANTGERLGYTF.

Turning to this clonotype: A much more abundant neighbour one base away suggests this may be a read error. The chain links TRBV18 to TRBJ2-2, with D possibly being TRBD2 (6 bases). The germline V gene encodes CDR1 KGHSH and CDR2 LQKENI. CDR3 length equals 17 residues. The CDR3 DNA is TGTGCCAGCACACCAGCTGGGCTAGCGCTGAACACCGGGGAGCTGTTTTTT. The encoded protein is CASTPAGLALNTGELFF.

Comments on this clonotype: A much bigger clone sits one base away, suggesting this may be a read error. V and J are TRBV7-6 and TRBJ2-5; no firm D call. CDR3 length: 13 residues. Deletions cut 6 bases from V and 7 bases from J, with 15 bases between. Per the germline V gene, CDR1 is SGHVS and CDR2 is FNYEAQ. The CDR3 nucleotides are TGTGCCAGCAGTCCTAGTTGGAGAGTGACCCAGTACTTC. This codes for CASSPSWRVTQYF.

This rearrangement joins TRBV7-9 to TRBJ2-3; TRBD1 might be the D (5 bases). The V gene's germline CDR1 is SEHNR and CDR2 FQNEAQ (reference sequence). There are 15 residues in the CDR3. With 5 bases removed from V and 4 bases from J, the gap between germline ends came to 16 bases. The CDR3 DNA is TGTGCCAGCAGCGATATGCCAGGGAAACCAGATACGCAGTATTTT. Translating gives CASSDMPGKPDTQYF.

Many counts were recorded for this clonotype. The V call is TRBV3-1, the J call TRBJ1-2; D is ambiguous. The ends were cut back, 0 bases at V and 7 bases at J, with 9 bases in the middle. CDR1 and CDR2 (germline): LGHDT, YNNKEL (reference sequence). This CDR3 region has 13 residues. The CDR3 DNA reads as TGTGCCAGCAGCCAAGATCCCCGGTCTGGCTACACCTTC. It codes for CASSQDPRSGYTF.

Many counts were recorded for this clonotype. The CDR3 region is CASTDSLYGYTF. CDR3 DNA: TGTGCCAGTACGGACAGCCTCTATGGCTACACCTTC. The rearrangement joins TRBV6-1 to TRBJ1-2; tentatively, D is TRBD1 (6 bases). V lost 9 bases and J 4 bases, leaving 12 bases between the germline ends. The CDR3 extends over 12 amino acids. The germline V gene encodes CDR1 MNHNS and CDR2 SASEGT.

This clonotype showed up just once. A read error may produce the germline difference seen at one junction end. The V call is TRBV24-1, the J call TRBJ2-2; D is ambiguous. Germline CDR1 is KGHDR and CDR2 is SFDVKD. The CDR3 has 12 amino acids. Written as DNA, the CDR3 is TGTGCCTCCAGTCAGTTAACCGGGGAGCTGTTTTTT. It translates to CASSQLTGELFF.

This clonotype was seen many times. No DNA is shown, since the ends of the CDR3 on it are uncertain; the CDR3 is the one TCRdb lists. The chain links TRBV19 to TRBJ1-5; TRBD1, the table's D call, was not compared with the DNA. The CDR3 adds up to 14 amino acids, both ends counted. The V gene's germline CDR1 is LNHDA and CDR2 SQIVND (reference sequence). The CDR3 spells CASSTSGRAQPQHF.

In its sample, this clonotype was seen many times. The chain recombines TRBV11-2 with TRBJ2-2; D is undetermined. The length of the CDR3 is 14 residues. Germline V gene data show CDR1 as SGHAT and CDR2 as FQNNGV. The V end lost 6 bases, the J end lost 1 base, and 9 bases lay between the germline ends. The CDR3 DNA reads as TGTGCCAGCAGACGGTTGCGGAACACCGGGGAGCTGTTTTTT. This encodes CASRRLRNTGELFF.

This clonotype was recorded a few times. This rearrangement joins TRBV2 to TRBJ1-6; maybe TRBD1 (5 bases). The germline V and J ends were trimmed by 2 bases and 7 bases, with 12 bases remaining between them. This CDR3 region has 15 residues. Germline assignment: CDR1 SNHLY and CDR2 FYNNEI. The CDR3 DNA sequence: TGTGCCAGCAGTGAAAGTGGGACGGCGAATTCACCCCTCCACTTT. Its protein product is CASSESGTANSPLHF.

This clonotype was seen ten or more times. The genes are TRBV10-3 and TRBJ2-3; 11 bases align to TRBD2. The J segment lost 0 bases and the V segment lost 10 bases, leaving 3 bases of the junction unmatched. CDR1 ENHRY and CDR2 SYGVKD come from the germline V gene. CDR3 size: 14 residues. The CDR3 reads CATRLAGSTDTQYF. The CDR3 bases are TGTGCCACCAGACTAGCGGGGAGCACAGATACGCAGTATTTT.

This clonotype was seen repeatedly, ten times or more. This chain links TRBV9 with TRBJ2-3; D gene unclear. In germline, CDR1 is SGDLS, CDR2 YYNGEE. Trimming stripped 2 bases from V and 2 bases from J, with 6 bases between. The CDR3 length is 13 residues. The CDR3 bases are TGTGCCAGCAGCGTCGAGGTCACAGATACGCAGTATTTT. Translated: CASSVEVTDTQYF. Filled out from reference TRBV9 and TRBJ2-3, the complete variable domain reads DSGVTQTPKHLITATGQRVTLRCSPRSGDLSVYWYQQSLDQGLQFLIQYYNGEERAKGNILERFSAQQFPDLHSELNLSSLELGDSALYFCASSVEVTDTQYFGPGTRLTVL.

V gene TRBV28 combines with J gene TRBJ2-7; 9 positions agree with TRBD2. CDR3 length equals 14 residues. Losses at the gene ends were 6 bases for V and 5 bases for J; bases not matched to a gene: 8. Germline lookup yields CDR1 MDHEN and CDR2 SYDVKM. Written as DNA, the CDR3 is TGTGCCAGCAGCCGGACTAGCGCAGAAAACGAGCAGTACTTC. It translates to CASSRTSAENEQYF.

The CDR3 loop is CASSSGRVYTF. DNA for the CDR3: TGTGCCAGCAGCTCAGGACGCGTCTACACCTTC. V usage is TRBV3-1 and J usage is TRBJ1-2; D remains ambiguous. This CDR3 region has 11 residues. The germline gives CDR1 LGHDT, CDR2 YNNKEL (reference sequence). V was pared by 5 bases and J by 10 bases, with 11 bases between.

The sample holds a few counts of this clonotype. V is TRBV5-1 and J is TRBJ2-3; D not resolved. V lost 0 bases and J lost 3, with 8 bases in between. The CDR3 sequence is 14 residues long. Germline CDR1 and CDR2: SGHRS and YFSETQ. CDR3 amino acids: CASSLDGRTDTQYF. CDR3 nucleotide sequence: TGCGCCAGCAGCTTGGACGGACGGACAGATACGCAGTATTTT.

The table lists this clonotype with many counts. This chain joins TRBV7-3 and TRBJ2-2; TRBD2 matches 7 bases. The V gene end was trimmed by 4 bases and the J gene end by 8 bases; junction bases not matched to a gene: 10. Germline values: CDR1 SGHTA, CDR2 FQGTGA. This CDR3 is built from 15 residues. CDR3 sequence (DNA): TGTGCCAGCAGCTCCTGGACTAGAGCCCCAGGGGAGCTGTTTTTT. Its protein is CASSSWTRAPGELFF.

This clonotype was seen ten or more times. This chain joins TRBV6-5 and TRBJ2-3; the D gene is possibly TRBD1 (5 bases). V dropped 5 bases and J dropped 5 bases, with 14 bases sitting between them. Germline V gene lookup returns CDR1 MNHEY and CDR2 SVGAGI. The CDR3 spans 14 residues. The CDR3 DNA sequence: TGTGCCAGCAGTAGTTCAGGGAATCGAGATACGCAGTATTTT. Amino acids: CASSSSGNRDTQYF.